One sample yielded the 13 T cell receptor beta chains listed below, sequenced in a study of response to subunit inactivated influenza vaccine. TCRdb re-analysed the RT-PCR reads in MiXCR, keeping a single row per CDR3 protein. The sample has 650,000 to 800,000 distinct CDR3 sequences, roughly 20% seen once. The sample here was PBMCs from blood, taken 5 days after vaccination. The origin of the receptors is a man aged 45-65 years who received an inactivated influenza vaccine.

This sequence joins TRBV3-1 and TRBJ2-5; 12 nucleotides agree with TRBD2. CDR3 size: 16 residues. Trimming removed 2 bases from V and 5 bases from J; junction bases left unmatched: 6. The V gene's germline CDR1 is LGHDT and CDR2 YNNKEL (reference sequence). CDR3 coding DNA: TGTGCCAGCAGCCAAATAGGACTAGCGGGAAGGGAGACCCAGTACTTC. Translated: CASSQIGLAGRETQYF.

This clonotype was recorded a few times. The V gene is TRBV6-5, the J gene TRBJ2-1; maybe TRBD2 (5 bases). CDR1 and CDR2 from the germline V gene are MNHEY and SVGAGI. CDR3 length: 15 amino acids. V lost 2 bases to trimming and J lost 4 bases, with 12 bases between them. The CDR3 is CASSYTGMRYNEQFF. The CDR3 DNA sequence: TGTGCCAGCAGTTACACGGGGATGCGGTACAATGAGCAGTTCTTC.

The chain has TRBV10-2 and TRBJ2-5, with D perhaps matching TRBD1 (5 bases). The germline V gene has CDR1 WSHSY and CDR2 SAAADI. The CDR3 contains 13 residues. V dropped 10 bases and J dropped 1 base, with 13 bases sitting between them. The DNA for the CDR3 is TGCGCCATCAGCAGGGAATTCCAAGAGACCCAGTACTTC. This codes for CAISREFQETQYF.

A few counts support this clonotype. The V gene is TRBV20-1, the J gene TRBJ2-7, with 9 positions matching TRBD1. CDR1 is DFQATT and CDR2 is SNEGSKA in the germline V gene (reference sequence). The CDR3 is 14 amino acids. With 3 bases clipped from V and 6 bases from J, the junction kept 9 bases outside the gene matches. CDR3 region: CSARGGQGLREQYF. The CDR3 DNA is TGCAGTGCTAGGGGGGGACAGGGATTGCGCGAGCAGTACTTC.

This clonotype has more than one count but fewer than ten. CDR3 bases: TGTGCCAGCAGTTACTTCGGACGCTACGAGCAGTACTTC. Translating it yields CASSYFGRYEQYF. The chain recombines TRBV6-2 or TRBV6-3 with TRBJ2-7; D gene unclear. The germline gives CDR1 MNHEY, CDR2 SVGEGT. This CDR3 spans 13 amino acids. V was pared by 1 base and J by 3 bases, with 7 bases between.

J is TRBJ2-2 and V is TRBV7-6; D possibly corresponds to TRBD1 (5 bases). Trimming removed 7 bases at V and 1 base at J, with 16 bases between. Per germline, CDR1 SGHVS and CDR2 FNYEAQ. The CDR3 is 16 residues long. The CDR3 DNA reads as TGTGCCAGCACCCCGACCACAGGATTGAACACCGGGGAGCTGTTTTTT. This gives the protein CASTPTTGLNTGELFF.

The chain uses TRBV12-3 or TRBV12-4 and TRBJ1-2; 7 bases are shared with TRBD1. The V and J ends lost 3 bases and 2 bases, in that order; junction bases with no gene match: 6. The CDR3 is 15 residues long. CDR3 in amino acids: CASSFFLQGNYGYTF. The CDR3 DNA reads TGTGCCAGCAGTTTCTTCTTACAGGGGAACTATGGCTACACCTTC.

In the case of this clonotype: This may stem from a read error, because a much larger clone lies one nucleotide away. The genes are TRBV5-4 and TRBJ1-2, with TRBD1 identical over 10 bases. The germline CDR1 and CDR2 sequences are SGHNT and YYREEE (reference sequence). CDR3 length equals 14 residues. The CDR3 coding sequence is TGTGCCAGCAGCACGGACAGGGGGAACTATAGCTACACCTTC. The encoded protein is CASSTDRGNYSYTF.

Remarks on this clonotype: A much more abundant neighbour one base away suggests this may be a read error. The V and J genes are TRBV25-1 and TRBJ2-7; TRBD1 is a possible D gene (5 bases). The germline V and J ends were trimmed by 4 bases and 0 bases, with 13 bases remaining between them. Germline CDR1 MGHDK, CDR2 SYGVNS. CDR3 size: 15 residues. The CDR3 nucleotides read TGTGCCAGCAGTGGTCTCAGACAGTTCTCCTACGAGCAGTACTTC. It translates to CASSGLRQFSYEQYF.

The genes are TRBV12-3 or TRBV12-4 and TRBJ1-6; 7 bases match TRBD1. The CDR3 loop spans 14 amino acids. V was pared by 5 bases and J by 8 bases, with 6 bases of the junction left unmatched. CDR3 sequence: CASSTQGGDSPLHF. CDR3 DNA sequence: TGTGCCAGCAGTACCCAGGGGGGGGATTCACCCCTCCACTTT.

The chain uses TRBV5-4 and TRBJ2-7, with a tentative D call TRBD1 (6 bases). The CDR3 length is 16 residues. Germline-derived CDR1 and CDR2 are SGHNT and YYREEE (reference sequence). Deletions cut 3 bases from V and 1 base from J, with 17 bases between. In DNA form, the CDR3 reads TGTGCCAGCAGCTCCCTCCCCGGGCAGGGGTCCTACGAGCAGTACTTC. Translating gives CASSSLPGQGSYEQYF.

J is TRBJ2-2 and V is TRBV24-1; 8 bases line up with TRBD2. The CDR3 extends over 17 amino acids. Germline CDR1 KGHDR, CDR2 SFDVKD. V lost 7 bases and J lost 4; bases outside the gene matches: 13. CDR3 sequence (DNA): TGTGCCACCAGATCCGGGACTAGTTTCCTTGGCACCGGGGAGCTGTTTTTT. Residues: CATRSGTSFLGTGELFF.

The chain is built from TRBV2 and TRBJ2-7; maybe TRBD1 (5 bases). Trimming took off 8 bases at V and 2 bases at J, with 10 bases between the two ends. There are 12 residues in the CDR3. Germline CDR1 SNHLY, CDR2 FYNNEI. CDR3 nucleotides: TGTGCCAGCCAACAGGAAACCTACGAGCAGTACTTC. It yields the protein CASQQETYEQYF.